This TCR beta chain was identified in a study of blood T cell repertoires in COVID-19. Whole-study context: Donors in the United States, Italy and Spain gave samples during acute or convalescent COVID-19. Sources were T cells, B-cell-depleted T cells, or PBMCs; the material itself was cDNA or gDNA.

Per the study methods: It was from reference gene primer amplification that nucleated cell counts were estimated. Sequencing was performed with immunoSEQ multiplex PCR; in TCRdb, only in-frame clones are kept and a portion is missing. Clonal size and the V and J genes are those of that table, whereas D and trimming came from the DNA. This table holds a few hundred thousand clones, around 80% found once. Between the trimmed V and J ends, which lost 6 bases and 5 bases, there was a span of 17 bases. The germline CDR1 and CDR2 sequences are SNHLY and FYNNEI. This CDR3 has 14 residues. Sequenced input: peripheral blood. This clonotype was obtained from a human donor in a cohort sampled during active COVID-19. The genes are TRBV2 and TRBJ2-7, with D possibly being TRBD1 (6 bases). CDR3 sequence: CASSALKGVHEQYF. The CDR3 DNA is TGTGCCAGCAGCGCCCTTAAGGGGGTCCACGAGCAGTACTTC.